This T cell receptor beta chain originates from a study of blood T cell repertoires in COVID-19. Study information: COVID-19 samples collected from the United States, Italy and Spain covered acute and convalescent phases. PBMCs, B-cell-depleted T cells, or T cells provided the cDNA or gDNA that made up the material.

The authors' processing: Estimated nucleated cell counts came from reference gene primer amplification. Assay: immunoSEQ multiplex PCR; the TCRdb copy retains only in-frame clones and omits some. D and trimming were read from the DNA, whereas the V and J calls and clone size are those reported in that table. Of more than 150,000 clones in the sample, more than 85% were seen once. The TCR was taken from a young man with acute or convalescent COVID-19. Sample: peripheral blood.

This CDR3 reads CASSSTRGTYNEQFF. For the CDR3, the DNA is TGTGCCAGCAGCTCGACCAGGGGGACCTACAATGAGCAGTTCTTC. The chain uses TRBV7-3 and TRBJ2-1; 7 bases agree with TRBD1. The CDR3 length is 15 residues. V lost 4 bases, J lost 2 bases, and 5 bases stayed unmatched. Germline CDR1 reads SGHTA; CDR2 reads FQGTGA.